Detailed here is one T cell receptor (beta chain). Antigen: not known. The sample originates from a study of cytomegalovirus exposure and HLA in healthy donors. The study's findings and limits: A later analysis linked a missense variant in DCLRE1C to the trimming of TCR beta V and J genes. Only CMV serostatus was available as immune exposure information. At a 0.05 false discovery rate, a later analysis found 18,000 or so TCR beta sequences to be associated with HLA alleles.

V dropped 7 bases and J dropped 4 bases, with 16 bases sitting between them. Germline V gene sequence: CDR1 MNHNS, CDR2 SASEGT. This CDR3 spans 14 amino acids. Primers included in the PCR were 60 Vbeta and 13 Jbeta primers. Under the authors' procedure: Among the unique TCR beta chains that a later analysis counted, 70 million to 85 million in all, about 11 million were shared. TCRdb's copy holds only in-frame clones and misses some; the assay was immunoSEQ multiplex PCR. V and J calls and clone size follow that table, whereas D and trimming were derived from the DNA. Of about 140,000 clones in the sample, roughly two thirds were seen once.

The chain joins TRBV6-1 to TRBJ1-2, with D possibly TRBD1 on 6 matching bases. Sequenced material: PBMCs. This TCR came from a male donor in good health and CMV-seronegative. The CDR3 sequence: CASTTGLAAYGYTF. The CDR3 nucleotides are TGTGCCAGCACCACAGGGTTGGCGGCCTATGGCTACACCTTC.